This TCR beta chain was identified in a study of blood T cell repertoires in COVID-19. Study overall: COVID-19 samples from acute and convalescent phases originated in the United States, Italy and Spain. From T cells, B-cell-depleted T cells, or PBMCs came the material, which was cDNA or gDNA.

Followed longitudinally, the Seattle patients had been enrolled during active infection. On this clone: A read error is possible here, since a much larger clone lies one base away. Different DNA sequences within this sample yield the same CDR3.

CDR3 length: 12 amino acids. Germline lookup yields CDR1 MNHEY and CDR2 SVGAGI. V dropped 6 bases and J dropped 2; count of bases not matched to a gene: 0. Sequencing used immunoSEQ multiplex PCR; TCRdb keeps in-frame clones, though not all of them. This repertoire shows about 360,000 clones, approximately 86% found once; its top ten account for roughly 7.1%. This receptor was obtained from an older woman with COVID-19, enrolled during active disease. This chain uses TRBV6-5 with TRBJ1-2; 7 bases map to TRBD1. Source material: peripheral blood. DNA for the CDR3: TGTGCCAGCAGCAGGGGGAACTATGGCTACACCTTC. Its translation: CASSRGNYGYTF.